Below, 9 T cell receptor beta chains from the same sample are listed, as sequenced in a study of metastatic and nonmetastatic thyroid tumors. Through MiXCR, TCRdb re-clonotyped the PCR reads. The profile covers over 25,000 clones, with 16% appearing a single time and around 4.2% taken by the ten largest. None of the patients had undergone any treatment ahead of thyroid surgery. Sequenced material: blood. The receptors here all came from a female donor with papillary thyroid cancer or a benign thyroid nodule (not recorded which). Some clones in this sample may be carry-over from other donors' samples.

This clone is medium-sized in the sample. The chain recombines TRBV13 with TRBJ1-1, with 7 bases aligning to TRBD1. The CDR3 runs to 14 residues. Losses at the gene ends were 1 base for V and 2 bases for J; bases not matched to a gene: 1. Germline lookup yields CDR1 PRHDT and CDR2 FYEKMQ (reference sequence). CDR3 bases: TGTGCCAGCAGCTTAGCAGGGGGTAACACTGAAGCTTTCTTT. It encodes CASSLAGGNTEAFF.

The chain combines TRBV7-9 with TRBJ1-6; D possibly corresponds to TRBD1 (5 bases). With 6 bases removed from V and 0 bases from J, the gap between germline ends came to 9 bases. This CDR3 has 15 residues. The germline V gene encodes CDR1 SEHNR and CDR2 FQNEAQ (reference sequence). The CDR3, as DNA: TGTGCCAGCAGTCAGGGAAGCTCCTATAATTCACCCCTCCACTTT. It yields the protein CASSQGSSYNSPLHF.

This clone has more than one count but fewer than ten. The chain recombines TRBV19 with TRBJ2-7; a weak D match, TRBD2 (6 bases). The germline gives CDR1 LNHDA, CDR2 SQIVND (reference sequence). The CDR3 loop spans 14 amino acids. The V and J ends lost 1 base and 4 bases respectively, with 11 bases between them. Here the CDR3 reads CASSIGLGTYEQYF. CDR3 bases: TGTGCCAGTAGTATAGGGCTGGGGACTTACGAGCAGTACTTC.

This chain uses TRBV11-3 with TRBJ1-1; D is ambiguous. This CDR3 comprises 15 residues. CDR1 is SGHNT, CDR2 YENEEA, per germline. Trimming left V 1 base short and J 1 base short, with 10 bases between. The CDR3 loop reads CASSLAGRSNTEAFF. The DNA for the CDR3 is TGTGCCAGCAGCTTAGCTGGAAGATCGAACACTGAAGCTTTCTTT. The entire variable domain, with the rest obtained from reference TRBV11-3 and TRBJ1-1, is as follows: EAGVVQSPRYKIIEKKQPVAFWCNPISGHNTLYWYLQNLGQGPELLIRYENEEAVDDSQLPKDRFSAERLKGVDSTLKIQPAELGDSAVYLCASSLAGRSNTEAFFGQGTRLTVV.

This clone was detected a few times. The chain combines TRBV28 with TRBJ2-5, with 7 bases matching TRBD2. V shed 2 bases and J 5 bases; nucleotides not matched to a gene: 14. The CDR3 length is 17 residues. CDR1 and CDR2 from the germline V gene are MDHEN and SYDVKM. CDR3 sequence (DNA): TGTGCCAGCAGTTTAGGGCTAGCGGTAGCTTGGGGTGAGACCCAGTACTTC. It specifies CASSLGLAVAWGETQYF. The full variable domain, its missing parts supplied by reference TRBV28 and TRBJ2-5, is DVKVTQSSRYLVKRTGEKVFLECVQDMDHENMFWYRQDPGLGLRLIYFSYDVKMKEKGDIPEGYSVSREKKERFSLILESASTNQTSMYLCASSLGLAVAWGETQYFGPGTRLLVL.

This clone appeared many times. V and J are TRBV28 and TRBJ2-7; 7 nucleotides agree with TRBD2. Per germline, CDR1 MDHEN and CDR2 SYDVKM. This CDR3 region has 15 residues. J gave up 2 bases and V 6 bases, and 10 bases lay outside the gene matches. The CDR3 nucleotides read TGTGCCAGCAGGGGCCCACTAGCGAGAACCTACGAGCAGTACTTC. Translating gives CASRGPLARTYEQYF.

This clone is labeled medium-sized. This chain joins TRBV3-1 and TRBJ2-7, with 7 bases that match TRBD2. The CDR3 has 13 amino acids. V lost 5 bases and J lost 4; bases outside the gene matches: 5. Germline V gene sequence: CDR1 LGHDT, CDR2 YNNKEL (reference sequence). DNA for the CDR3: TGTGCCAGCAGCTTCGGGACTAAATACGAGCAGTACTTC. Protein sequence: CASSFGTKYEQYF.

This clone was detected many times. This chain joins TRBV3-1 and TRBJ2-1, with D perhaps matching TRBD1 (5 bases). This CDR3 region has 14 residues. Trimming removed 5 bases at V and 5 bases at J, with 13 bases between. Germline V gene sequence: CDR1 LGHDT, CDR2 YNNKEL (reference sequence). The CDR3 bases are TGTGCCAGCAGCAGGACAAACACGAACAATGAGCAGTTCTTC. It yields the protein CASSRTNTNNEQFF.

At least ten counts were recorded for this clone. The genes are TRBV19 and TRBJ1-4, with a possible D match to TRBD1 (5 bases). Germline CDR1 LNHDA, CDR2 SQIVND (reference sequence). V lost 6 bases to trimming and J lost 5 bases, with 13 bases between them. The CDR3 extends over 14 amino acids. The CDR3 here is CASSPGPSNEKLFF. The CDR3 DNA sequence: TGTGCCAGTAGCCCGGGACCGTCGAATGAAAAACTGTTTTTT.